What follows are 21 T cell receptor beta chains derived from one specimen sequenced in a study of early T cells in non-severe SARS-CoV-2 infection. Each CDR3 protein is one row after TCRdb ran MiXCR on the 5' RACE reads. This sample has around 60,000 distinct CDR3 sequences, with roughly 10% found just once. The sample taken for sequencing was whole blood. Receptors originate from an adult who was a healthcare worker with PCR-confirmed SARS-CoV-2 infection or an uninfected control (not recorded which).

The chain recombines TRBV20-1 with TRBJ1-2; D is ambiguous. The CDR3 totals 12 residues. In germline, CDR1 is DFQATT, CDR2 SNEGSKA (reference sequence). V lost 0 bases, J lost 5 bases, and 7 bases lay in between. CDR3 in amino acids: CSARDSRYGYTF. The CDR3 region has the DNA TGCAGTGCTAGAGATTCGAGGTATGGCTACACCTTC.

The genes are TRBV5-1 and TRBJ2-7; TRBD1 matches 7 bases. The CDR3 is made up of 15 amino acids. V shed 0 bases and J 2 bases; nucleotides not matched to a gene: 5. Germline V gives CDR1 SGHRS, CDR2 YFSETQ. Here the CDR3 DNA reads TGCGCCAGCAGCTTGGAACAGGGGTCCCCCTACGAGCAGTACTTC. This encodes CASSLEQGSPYEQYF.

This clonotype was detected a few times. The genes are TRBV7-3 and TRBJ1-5, with D perhaps TRBD1 (6 bases). The CDR3 covers 14 residues. Trimming shortened V by 7 bases and J by 7 bases, and 17 bases separated the two germline ends. Germline CDR1 reads SGHTA; CDR2 reads FQGTGA. As DNA, the CDR3 is TGTGCCAGCACCTCCGGGGGGCGCGTACAGCCCCAGCATTTT. This translates into CASTSGGRVQPQHF.

Comment on this clonotype: A much larger clone lies a single base off, so this may be a read error. This chain joins TRBV18 and TRBJ2-5; D is possibly TRBD2 (6 bases). Germline V gene lookup returns CDR1 KGHSH and CDR2 LQKENI. This CDR3 spans 13 amino acids. The CDR3 DNA sequence: TGTGCCAGCTCACTTCGGAGGGAGGAGACCCGGTACTTC. Amino acids: CASSLRREETRYF.

Many counts were recorded for this clonotype. The chain joins TRBV12-3 or TRBV12-4 to TRBJ2-6; no clear D gene. This CDR3 contains 18 residues. V lost 5 bases to trimming and J lost 0 bases, with 17 bases between them. CDR3: CASSPPWRQYSGANVLTF. Written as DNA, the CDR3 is TGTGCCAGCAGTCCCCCGTGGCGCCAATACTCTGGGGCCAACGTCCTGACTTTC.

This clonotype was seen more than once but under ten times. The genes are TRBV7-8 and TRBJ2-7; 14 bases are a match to TRBD2. The CDR3 extends over 16 amino acids. The ends lost 5 bases at V and 7 bases at J; junction bases unmatched: 10. CDR1 SGHVS and CDR2 FQNEAQ come from the germline V gene. As DNA, the CDR3 is TGTGCCAGCAGCCCCACGACTAGCGGGAGGGCCGGTGAGCAGTACTTC. It encodes CASSPTTSGRAGEQYF.

This clonotype occurred many times. V usage is TRBV6-2 or TRBV6-3 and J usage is TRBJ2-2; D gene ambiguous. This CDR3 spans 14 amino acids. Looked up from germline, CDR1 is MNHEY and CDR2 is SVGEGT. Trimming removed 6 bases from V and 7 bases from J, with 15 bases in between. CDR3 nucleotide sequence: TGTGCCAGCAGCGTGGGAAGTTGGCACGGGGAGCTGTTTTTT. This encodes CASSVGSWHGELFF.

Many counts were recorded for this clonotype. V gene TRBV6-6 combines with J gene TRBJ2-3, with 9 bases aligning to TRBD2. J lost 1 base, V lost 7 bases, and 6 bases had no gene match. Germline CDR1 MNHNY, CDR2 SVGAGI (reference sequence). This CDR3 has 15 residues. As DNA, the CDR3 is TGTGCCAGCAACACGAAGCGGGAGGGCACAGATACGCAGTATTTT. It codes for CASNTKREGTDTQYF.

The CDR3 region has the DNA TGTGCCAGCTCACTGACAGACGATCAGCCCCAGCATTTT. As protein: CASSLTDDQPQHF. This chain joins TRBV18 and TRBJ1-5; TRBD1 is a possible D gene (5 bases). Trimming pared 4 bases from V and 5 bases from J, leaving 9 bases between. The CDR3 loop spans 13 amino acids. Germline CDR1 is KGHSH and CDR2 is LQKENI.

This clonotype showed up many times. This chain joins TRBV20-1 and TRBJ2-5, with 8 bases matching TRBD1. The CDR3 spans 15 residues. V was pared by 3 bases and J by 10 bases, with 16 bases of the junction left unmatched. Germline V lookup: CDR1 DFQATT, CDR2 SNEGSKA (reference sequence). In DNA form, the CDR3 reads TGCAGTGCTAGTGATTCCAGGGGGCAGGTGTTCCGCCAGTACTTC. Its protein product is CSASDSRGQVFRQYF.

This clonotype was recorded at least ten times. The chain is built from TRBV29-1 and TRBJ1-5; D not resolved. Trimming left V 0 bases short and J 7 bases short, with 13 bases between. The CDR3 sequence is 14 residues long. Germline CDR1 reads SQVTM; CDR2 reads ANQGSEA. For the CDR3, the DNA is TGCAGCGTTGAAGATCGTATGGGGAGGCAGCCCCAGCATTTT. Residues: CSVEDRMGRQPQHF.

This clonotype was found many times. V gene TRBV19 combines with J gene TRBJ1-4, with D unresolved. V was cut by 5 bases and J by 8 bases, with 12 bases left in between. The CDR3 covers 13 residues. Germline V gene data show CDR1 as LNHDA and CDR2 as SQIVND (reference sequence). CDR3: CASSDRRQEKLFF. The CDR3 DNA reads TGTGCCAGTAGTGACCGACGGCAGGAAAAACTGTTTTTT.

The genes are TRBV18 and TRBJ2-4; D remains ambiguous. The ends were cut back, 3 bases at V and 6 bases at J, with 12 bases in the middle. The CDR3 length is 14 residues. CDR1 KGHSH and CDR2 LQKENI come from the germline V gene. The CDR3 spells CASSPPNFVNIQYF. The CDR3 DNA is TGTGCCAGCTCACCTCCTAACTTTGTAAACATTCAGTACTTC. Full variable domain (outside the CDR3, taken from reference TRBV18 and TRBJ2-4): NAGVMQNPRHLVRRRGQEARLRCSPMKGHSHVYWYRQLPEEGLKFMVYLQKENIIDESGMPKERFSAEFPKEGPSILRIQQVVRGDSAAYFCASSPPNFVNIQYFGAGTRLSVL.

This clonotype was seen a few times. The CDR3 DNA reads as TGTGCCAGCTCACCTTCGTCGGGCCAGGAATACGAGCAGTACTTC. The encoded protein is CASSPSSGQEYEQYF. The chain recombines TRBV18 with TRBJ2-7, with D unclear. Per germline, CDR1 KGHSH and CDR2 LQKENI. Trimming left V 3 bases short and J 4 bases short, with 16 bases between. The CDR3 totals 15 residues.

The genes are TRBV10-3 and TRBJ2-7, with 9 bases that match TRBD1. The CDR3 has 14 residues. With 6 bases clipped from V and 6 bases from J, the junction kept 9 bases outside the gene matches. Germline V gives CDR1 ENHRY, CDR2 SYGVKD. In nucleotides, the CDR3 is TGTGCCATCAGCCTAGGGACAGGGCAGGGCGAGCAGTACTTC. It is translated as CAISLGTGQGEQYF.

This clonotype has a count of ten or more. The J gene is TRBJ2-3, the V gene TRBV7-2, with 7 nucleotides matching TRBD2. The CDR3 has 18 amino acids. With 0 bases clipped from V and 2 bases from J, the junction kept 11 bases outside the gene matches. Germline loops: CDR1 SGHTA, CDR2 FQGNSA. CDR3 sequence: CASSLADRGSTFTDTQYF. CDR3 DNA sequence: TGTGCCAGCAGCTTAGCGGACCGCGGGAGTACCTTCACAGATACGCAGTATTTT.

This chain joins TRBV15 and TRBJ2-2, with a weak D call TRBD2 (5 bases). The CDR3 sequence is 16 residues long. The germline gives CDR1 LNHNV, CDR2 YYDKDF (reference sequence). The V and J ends lost 1 base and 5 bases respectively, with 14 bases between them. This CDR3 reads CATSRGTVGGTGELFF. In nucleotides, the CDR3 is TGTGCCACCAGCAGAGGGACGGTCGGCGGGACCGGGGAGCTGTTTTTT.

Ten or more counts support this clonotype. The rearrangement links TRBV29-1 to TRBJ2-4; 7 positions agree with TRBD1. The CDR3 has 16 amino acids. Germline V gene sequence: CDR1 SQVTM, CDR2 ANQGSEA. J gave up 5 bases and V 2 bases, and 12 bases lay outside the gene matches. CDR3 loop: CSVELLAGGMENIQYF. CDR3 nucleotides: TGCAGCGTTGAATTGCTGGCAGGGGGAATGGAAAACATTCAGTACTTC.

This clonotype came up many times. The J gene is TRBJ2-1, the V gene TRBV5-1; D gene uncertain. Trimming removed 2 bases at V and 0 bases at J, with 15 bases between. The CDR3 contains 17 residues. Germline V gene lookup returns CDR1 SGHRS and CDR2 YFSETQ. Written as DNA, the CDR3 is TGCGCCAGCAGCTTAAGGGCTAACCCGAGCTCCTACAATGAGCAGTTCTTC. Translating it yields CASSLRANPSSYNEQFF.

This clonotype was observed a handful of times. The chain joins TRBV7-9 to TRBJ2-7; no clear D gene. Per germline, CDR1 SEHNR and CDR2 FQNEAQ (reference sequence). V was cut by 6 bases and J by 1 base, with 10 bases left in between. The CDR3 has 13 amino acids. This CDR3 reads CASSYKGSYEQYF. As DNA, the CDR3 is TGTGCCAGCAGTTATAAGGGATCCTACGAGCAGTACTTC.

In its sample, this clonotype was seen many times. This rearrangement joins TRBV29-1 to TRBJ2-1; 7 bases align to TRBD1. Germline assignment: CDR1 SQVTM and CDR2 ANQGSEA. Trimming cost V 6 bases and J 7 bases; bases outside gene matches: 9. The CDR3 consists of 13 residues. CDR3 sequence (DNA): TGCAGCGTCATGACAGGGCTAGGTAATGAGCAGTTCTTC. Translation: CSVMTGLGNEQFF.